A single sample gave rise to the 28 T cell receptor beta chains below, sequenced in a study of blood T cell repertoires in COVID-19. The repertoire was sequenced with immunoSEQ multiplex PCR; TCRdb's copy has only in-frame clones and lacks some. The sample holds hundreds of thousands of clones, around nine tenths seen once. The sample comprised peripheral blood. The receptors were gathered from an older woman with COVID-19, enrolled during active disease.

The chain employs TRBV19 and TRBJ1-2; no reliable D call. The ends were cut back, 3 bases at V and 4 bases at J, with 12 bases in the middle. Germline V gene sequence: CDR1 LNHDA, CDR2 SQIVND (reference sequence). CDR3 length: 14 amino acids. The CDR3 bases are TGTGCCAGTAGTATCTTACAGTTGGGCTATGGCTACACCTTC. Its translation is CASSILQLGYGYTF.

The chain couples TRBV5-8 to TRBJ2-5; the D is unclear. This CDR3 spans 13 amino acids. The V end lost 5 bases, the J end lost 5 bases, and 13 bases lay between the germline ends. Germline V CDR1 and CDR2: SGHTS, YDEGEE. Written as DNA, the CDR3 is TGTGCCAGCAGACCAACTAATTCTGAGACCCAGTACTTC. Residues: CASRPTNSETQYF.

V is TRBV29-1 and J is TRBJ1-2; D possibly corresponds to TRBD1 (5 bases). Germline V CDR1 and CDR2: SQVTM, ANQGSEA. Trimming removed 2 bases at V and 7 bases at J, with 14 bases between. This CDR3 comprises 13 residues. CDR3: CSVESGARGGYTF. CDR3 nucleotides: TGCAGCGTTGAATCCGGGGCGCGGGGTGGCTACACCTTC.

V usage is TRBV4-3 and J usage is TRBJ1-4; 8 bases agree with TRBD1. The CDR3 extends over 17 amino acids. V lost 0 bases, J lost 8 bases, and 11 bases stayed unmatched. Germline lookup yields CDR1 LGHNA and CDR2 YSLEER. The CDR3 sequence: CASSQDVLDRDPEKLFF. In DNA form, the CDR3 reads TGCGCCAGCAGCCAAGATGTGTTGGACAGGGATCCGGAAAAACTGTTTTTT.

This CDR3 is CASSQDQNYYGYTF. The CDR3 DNA reads TGTGCCAGCAGCCAAGATCAGAATTACTATGGCTACACCTTC. The chain employs TRBV4-2 and TRBJ1-2; no definite D call. V lost 0 bases to trimming and J lost 3 bases, with 8 bases between them. Germline CDR1 LGHNA, CDR2 YNFKEQ. CDR3 length: 14 amino acids.

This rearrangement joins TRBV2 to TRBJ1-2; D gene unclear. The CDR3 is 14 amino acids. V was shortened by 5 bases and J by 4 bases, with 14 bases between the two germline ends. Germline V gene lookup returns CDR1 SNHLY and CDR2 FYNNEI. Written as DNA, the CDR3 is TGTGCCAGCAGTTTAGCGGTTTTGACCTATGGCTACACCTTC. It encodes CASSLAVLTYGYTF.

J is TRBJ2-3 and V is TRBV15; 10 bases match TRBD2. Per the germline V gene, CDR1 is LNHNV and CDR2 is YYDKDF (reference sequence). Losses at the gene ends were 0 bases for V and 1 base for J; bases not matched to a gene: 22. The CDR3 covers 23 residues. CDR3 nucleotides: TGTGCCACCAGCAGAGATCAGGGGACCTGGATGGGGAGCGGGGGGGGCCGCACAGATACGCAGTATTTT. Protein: CATSRDQGTWMGSGGGRTDTQYF.

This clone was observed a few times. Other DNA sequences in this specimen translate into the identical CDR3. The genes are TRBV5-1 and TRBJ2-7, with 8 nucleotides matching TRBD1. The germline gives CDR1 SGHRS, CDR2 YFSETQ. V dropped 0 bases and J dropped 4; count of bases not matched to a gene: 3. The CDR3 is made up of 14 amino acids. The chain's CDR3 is CASSLGQGFYEQYF. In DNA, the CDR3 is TGCGCCAGCAGCTTGGGACAGGGGTTTTACGAGCAGTACTTC.

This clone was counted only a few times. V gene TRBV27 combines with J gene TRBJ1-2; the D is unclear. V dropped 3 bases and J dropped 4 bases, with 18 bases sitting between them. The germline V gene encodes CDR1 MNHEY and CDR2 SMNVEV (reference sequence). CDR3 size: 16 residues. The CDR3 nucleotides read TGTGCCAGCAGTTTGCTTGCCGGAGAAGGAAGCTATGGCTACACCTTC. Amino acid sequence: CASSLLAGEGSYGYTF.

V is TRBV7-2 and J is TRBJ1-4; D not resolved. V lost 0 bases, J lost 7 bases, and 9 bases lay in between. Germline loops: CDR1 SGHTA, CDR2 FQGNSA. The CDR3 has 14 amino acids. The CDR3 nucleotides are TGTGCCAGCAGCTTAGCGCTCGGGTCTGAAAAACTGTTTTTT. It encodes CASSLALGSEKLFF. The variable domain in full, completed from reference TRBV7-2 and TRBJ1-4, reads GAGVSQSPSNKVTEKGKDVELRCDPISGHTALYWYRQSLGQGLEFLIYFQGNSAPDKSGLPSDRFSAERTGGSVSTLTIQRTQQEDSAVYLCASSLALGSEKLFFGSGTQLSVL.

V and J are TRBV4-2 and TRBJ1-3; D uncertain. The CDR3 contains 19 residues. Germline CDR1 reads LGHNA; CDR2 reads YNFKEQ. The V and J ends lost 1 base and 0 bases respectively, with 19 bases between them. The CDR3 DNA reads TGTGCCAGCAGCCAAGTTATGTCAGGCAGTCTCCGCTCTGGAAACACCATATATTTT. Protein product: CASSQVMSGSLRSGNTIYF.

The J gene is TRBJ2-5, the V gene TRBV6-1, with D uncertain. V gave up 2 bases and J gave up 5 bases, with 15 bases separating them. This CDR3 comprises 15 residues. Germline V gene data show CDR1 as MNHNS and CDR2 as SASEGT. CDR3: CASSENGQAGETQYF. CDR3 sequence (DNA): TGTGCCAGCAGTGAAAATGGGCAGGCTGGGGAGACCCAGTACTTC.

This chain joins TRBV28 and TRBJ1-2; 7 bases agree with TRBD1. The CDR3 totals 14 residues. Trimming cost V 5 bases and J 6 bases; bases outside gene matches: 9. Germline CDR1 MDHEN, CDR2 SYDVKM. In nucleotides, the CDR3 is TGTGCCAGCAGTATACCGGGACAGATCAATGGCTACACCTTC. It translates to CASSIPGQINGYTF.

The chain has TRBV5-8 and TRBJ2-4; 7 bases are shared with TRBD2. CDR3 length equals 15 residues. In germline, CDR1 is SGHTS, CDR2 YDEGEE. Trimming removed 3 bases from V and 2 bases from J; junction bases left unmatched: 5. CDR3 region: CASSWSAGSKNIQYF. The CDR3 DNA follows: TGTGCCAGCAGCTGGTCAGCGGGGTCCAAAAACATTCAGTACTTC.

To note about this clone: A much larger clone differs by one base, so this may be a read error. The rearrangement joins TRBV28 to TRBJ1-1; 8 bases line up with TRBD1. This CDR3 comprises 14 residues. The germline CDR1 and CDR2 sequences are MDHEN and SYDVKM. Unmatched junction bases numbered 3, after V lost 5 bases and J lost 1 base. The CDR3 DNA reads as TGTGCCAGCAGTCCCGGACAGGGGAACACTGAAGCTTTCTTT. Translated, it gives CASSPGQGNTEAFF. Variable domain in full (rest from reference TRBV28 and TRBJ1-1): DVKVTQSSRYLVKRTGEKVFLECVQDMDHENMFWYRQDPGLGLRLIYFSYDVKMKEKGDIPEGYSVSREKKERFSLILESASTNQTSMYLCASSPGQGNTEAFFGQGTRLTVV.

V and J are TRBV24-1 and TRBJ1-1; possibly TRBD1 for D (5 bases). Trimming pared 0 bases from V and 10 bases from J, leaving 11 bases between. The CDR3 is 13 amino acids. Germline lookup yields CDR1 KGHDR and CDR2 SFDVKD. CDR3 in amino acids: CATSDLGGSRAFF. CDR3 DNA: TGTGCCACCAGTGATTTGGGGGGGTCTCGAGCTTTCTTT.

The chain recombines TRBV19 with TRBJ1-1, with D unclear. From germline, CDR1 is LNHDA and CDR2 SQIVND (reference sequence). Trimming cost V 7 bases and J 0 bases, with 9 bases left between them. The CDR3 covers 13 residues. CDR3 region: CASTNPMNTEAFF. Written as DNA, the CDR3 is TGTGCCAGTACAAATCCCATGAACACTGAAGCTTTCTTT.

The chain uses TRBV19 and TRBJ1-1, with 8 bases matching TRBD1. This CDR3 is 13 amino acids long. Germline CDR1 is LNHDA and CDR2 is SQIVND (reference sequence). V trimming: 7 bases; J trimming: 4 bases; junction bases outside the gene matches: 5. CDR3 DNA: TGTGCCAGTACCCCGACAGGGGCCACTGAAGCTTTCTTT. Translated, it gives CASTPTGATEAFF.

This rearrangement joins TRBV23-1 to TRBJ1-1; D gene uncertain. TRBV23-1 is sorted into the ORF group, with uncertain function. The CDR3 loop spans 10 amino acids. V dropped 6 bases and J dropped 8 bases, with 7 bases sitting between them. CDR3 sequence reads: CASSPPEAFF. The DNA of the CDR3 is TGCGCCAGCAGCCCCCCGGAAGCTTTCTTT.

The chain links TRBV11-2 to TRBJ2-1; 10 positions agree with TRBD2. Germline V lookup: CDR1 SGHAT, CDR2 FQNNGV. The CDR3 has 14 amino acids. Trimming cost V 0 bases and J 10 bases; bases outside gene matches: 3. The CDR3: CASSLDQGLAEQFF. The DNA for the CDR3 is TGTGCCAGCAGCTTAGATCAGGGACTAGCGGAGCAGTTCTTC.

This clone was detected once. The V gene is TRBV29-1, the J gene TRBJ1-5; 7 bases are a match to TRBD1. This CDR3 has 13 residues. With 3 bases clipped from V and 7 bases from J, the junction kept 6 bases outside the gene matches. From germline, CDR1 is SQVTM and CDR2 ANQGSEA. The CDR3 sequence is CSVEGQGGQPQHF. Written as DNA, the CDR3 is TGCAGCGTTGAGGGTCAGGGGGGCCAGCCCCAGCATTTT. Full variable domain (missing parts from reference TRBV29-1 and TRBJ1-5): SAVISQKPSRDICQRGTSLTIQCQVDSQVTMMFWYRQQPGQSLTLIATANQGSEATYESGFVIDKFPISRPNLTFSTLTVSNMSPEDSSIYLCSVEGQGGQPQHFGDGTRLSIL.

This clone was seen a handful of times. CDR3 nucleotide sequence: TGCGCCAGCAGCTCCGGGGGGACGAACACCGGGGAGCTGTTTTTT. Translated, it gives CASSSGGTNTGELFF. V and J are TRBV5-1 and TRBJ2-2; 7 nucleotides match TRBD2. The CDR3 totals 15 residues. V trimming: 3 bases; J trimming: 0 bases; junction bases outside the gene matches: 2. The germline V gene has CDR1 SGHRS and CDR2 YFSETQ.

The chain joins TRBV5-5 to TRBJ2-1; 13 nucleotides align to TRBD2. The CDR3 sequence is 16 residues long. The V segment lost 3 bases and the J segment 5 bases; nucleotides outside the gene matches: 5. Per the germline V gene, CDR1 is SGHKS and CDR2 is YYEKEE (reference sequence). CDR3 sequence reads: CASSSLAGGHNNEQFF. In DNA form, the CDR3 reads TGTGCCAGCAGCTCACTAGCGGGGGGGCACAACAATGAGCAGTTCTTC.

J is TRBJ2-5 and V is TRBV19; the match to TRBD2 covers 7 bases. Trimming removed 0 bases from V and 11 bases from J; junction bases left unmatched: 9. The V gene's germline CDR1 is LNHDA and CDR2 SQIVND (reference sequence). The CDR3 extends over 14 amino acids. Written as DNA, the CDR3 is TGTGCCAGTAGTATAGAGCGGACTAGAGGTGAACAGTACTTC. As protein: CASSIERTRGEQYF.

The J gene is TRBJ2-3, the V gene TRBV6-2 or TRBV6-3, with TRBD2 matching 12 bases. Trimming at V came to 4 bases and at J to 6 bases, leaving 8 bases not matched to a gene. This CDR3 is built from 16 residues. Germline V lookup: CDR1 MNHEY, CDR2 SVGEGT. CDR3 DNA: TGTGCCAGCAGTTCAAGACTAGCGGGGGCGGGGGATACGCAGTATTTT. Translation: CASSSRLAGAGDTQYF.

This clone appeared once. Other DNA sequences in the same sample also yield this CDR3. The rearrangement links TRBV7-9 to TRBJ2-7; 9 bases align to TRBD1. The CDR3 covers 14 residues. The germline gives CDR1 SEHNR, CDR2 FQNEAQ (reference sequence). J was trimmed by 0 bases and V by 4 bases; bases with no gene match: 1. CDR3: CASSSGQGSYEQYF. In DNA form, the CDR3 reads TGTGCCAGCAGCTCGGGACAGGGCTCCTACGAGCAGTACTTC.

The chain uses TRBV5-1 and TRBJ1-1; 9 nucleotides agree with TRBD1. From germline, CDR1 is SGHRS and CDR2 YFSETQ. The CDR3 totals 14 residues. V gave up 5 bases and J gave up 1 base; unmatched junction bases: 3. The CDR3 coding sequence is TGCGCCAGCAGACCGGGACAGGGGAACACTGAAGCTTTCTTT. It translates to CASRPGQGNTEAFF.

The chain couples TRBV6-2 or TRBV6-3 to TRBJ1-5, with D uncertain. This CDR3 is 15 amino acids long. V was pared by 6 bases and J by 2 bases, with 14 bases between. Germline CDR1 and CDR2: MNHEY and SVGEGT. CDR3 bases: TGTGCCAGCAGCCAAAGTTGGGGAGGCAATCAGCCCCAGCATTTT. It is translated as CASSQSWGGNQPQHF.